This entry describes one TCR beta chain. What it binds is not known. This specimen comes from a study of T cell responses to AZD1222 COVID-19 vaccine. Germline lookup yields CDR1 LGHNA and CDR2 YSLEER. V lost 1 base, J lost 6 bases, and 12 bases lay in between. The CDR3 is 14 amino acids. Regarding the study as a whole: A mostly white British donor set with more females was recruited, and clonal diversity was possibly underestimated. Spike-wide coverage was observed for vaccine-associated CD4 TCRs, with dominant responses at 160-218 and 743-854. There were repertoire samples only from the period after the peak T cell response.

Data came from immunoSEQ multiplex PCR; TCRdb stores just in-frame clones and leaves some out. Here the sample spans some 170,000 clones, 70% to 90% being singletons. Material: peripheral blood, obtained 28 days after the second dose of the MenACWY control vaccine. The chain couples TRBV4-3 to TRBJ2-5, with a weak D call TRBD1 (5 bases). The sequence was collected from an adult who received the MenACWY meningococcal vaccine as a control. CDR3 loop: CASSQGQLGKTQYF. CDR3 coding DNA: TGCGCCAGCAGCCAAGGACAGCTGGGAAAGACCCAGTACTTC.